The rows below give T cell receptor beta chains drawn from one sample of a study of CD8+ T cells in alopecia areata. TCRdb's table, derived via immunoSEQ multiplex PCR, lists solely in-frame clones and lacks some. The sample lists approximately 82,000 clones; 51% were seen once. The material sequenced was NKG2D-high CD8+ T cells sorted from blood. The receptors here all came from a human donor with alopecia areata. Both conserved end residues are part of each CDR3.

>TRBV5-6
CASSLGRGTEAFF
>TRBV5-1
CASSLAEDKNIQYF
>TRBV9
CASSVAGGEDTQYF
>TRBV2
CASSEWRYGYTF
>TRBV7-3
CASSPPETSDTQYF
>TRBV29-1
CSVDPPAASTDTQYF
>TRBV11-2
CASSFRGYEQYF
>TRBV11-2
CASSLYETGELFF
>TRBV29-1
CSVIRPPYEQYF
>TRBV4-1
CASSHVAGVKNEQFF
>TRBV5-1
CASSLDPASTDTQYF
>TRBV29-1
CSVDGGSSYNEQFF
>TRBV14
CASSQDPGAGNYNEQFF
>TRBV12-5
CASGGQGQPQHF
>TRBV29-1
CSVAQNYNEQFF
>TRBV2
CASSESPYEQYF
>TRBV5-1
CASSLLGQVIDEQYF
>TRBV27
CASSPTAPSGNEQYF
>TRBV30
CAWSYTSEAFF
>TRBV28
CASRGTGLANEQFF
>TRBV27
CASNFLPPGYNEQFF
>TRBV29-1
CSVQMLTEAFF
>TRBV9
CASSVATGSYEQYF
>TRBV5-1
CASSLTGTGGYEQYF
>TRBV5-6
CASSLGDWEQYF
>TRBV2
CASRETPAERYEQYF
>TRBV7-9
CASSLTGQGALETQYF
>TRBV29-1
CSVPNEQFF
>TRBV28
CASSFRGATYEQYF
>TRBV27
CASNRLAGATGELFF
>TRBV30
CACLGHDTYNEQFF
>TRBV4-1
CASSQGQNTGELFF
>TRBV7-9
CASSLAYNEQFF
>TRBV28
CASSPLGTGMDQPQHF
>TRBV7-9
CASSLWAGQPQHF
>TRBV7-9
CASSYDIGEQYF
>TRBV29-1
CSVEYYGTESGQFF
>TRBV28
CASSPPGQATYEQYF
>TRBV28
CATQGRDSYEQYF
>TRBV2
CASSIDRANQPQHF
>TRBV15
CATSTGFEKLFF
>TRBV28
CASSLLGQGGPQPQHF
>TRBV6-5
CASSATAGGNEQFF
>TRBV5-1
CASRSDYEQYF
>TRBV6-5
CAGKASTGELFF
>TRBV5-4
CASSLYTDTQYF
>TRBV27
CASSAAGEWNEQFF
>TRBV29-1
CSVVGWTTEEAFF
>TRBV29-1
CSVLTGETEAFF
>TRBV6-6
CASSYGTGSGANVLTF
>TRBV20-1
CSATLDGEQYF
>TRBV7-9
CASTRGTEQYF
>TRBV2
CASSEGTGYYGYTF
>TRBV19
CASSWGQGSNQPQHF